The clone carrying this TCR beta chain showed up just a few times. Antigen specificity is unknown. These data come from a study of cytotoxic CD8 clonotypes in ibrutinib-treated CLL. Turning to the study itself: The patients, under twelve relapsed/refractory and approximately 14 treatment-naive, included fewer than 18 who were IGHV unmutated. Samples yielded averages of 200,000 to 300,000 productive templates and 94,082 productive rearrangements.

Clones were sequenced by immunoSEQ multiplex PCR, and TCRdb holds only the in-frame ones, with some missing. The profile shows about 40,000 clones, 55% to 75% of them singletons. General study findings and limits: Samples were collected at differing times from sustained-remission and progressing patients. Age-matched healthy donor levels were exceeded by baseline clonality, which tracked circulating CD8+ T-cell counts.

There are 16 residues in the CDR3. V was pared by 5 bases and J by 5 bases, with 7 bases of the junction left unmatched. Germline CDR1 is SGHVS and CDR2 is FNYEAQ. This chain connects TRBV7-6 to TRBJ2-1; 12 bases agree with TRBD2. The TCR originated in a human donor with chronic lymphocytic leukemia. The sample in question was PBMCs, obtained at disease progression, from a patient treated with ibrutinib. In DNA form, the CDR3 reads TGTGCCAGCAGCCCACGACTAGCGGGAGACGACAATGAGCAGTTCTTC. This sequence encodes CASSPRLAGDDNEQFF.